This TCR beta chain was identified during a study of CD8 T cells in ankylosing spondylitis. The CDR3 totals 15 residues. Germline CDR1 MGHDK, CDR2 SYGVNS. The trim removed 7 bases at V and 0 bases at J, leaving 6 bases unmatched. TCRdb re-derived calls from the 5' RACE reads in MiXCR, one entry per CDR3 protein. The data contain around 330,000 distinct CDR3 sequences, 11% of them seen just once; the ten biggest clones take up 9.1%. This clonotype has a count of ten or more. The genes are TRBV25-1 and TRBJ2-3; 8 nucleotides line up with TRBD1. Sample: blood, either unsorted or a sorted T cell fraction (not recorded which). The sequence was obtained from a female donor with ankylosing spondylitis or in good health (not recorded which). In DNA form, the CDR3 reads TGTGCCAGCACCAAGACAGGGGTTAGCACAGATACGCAGTATTTT. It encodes CASTKTGVSTDTQYF.